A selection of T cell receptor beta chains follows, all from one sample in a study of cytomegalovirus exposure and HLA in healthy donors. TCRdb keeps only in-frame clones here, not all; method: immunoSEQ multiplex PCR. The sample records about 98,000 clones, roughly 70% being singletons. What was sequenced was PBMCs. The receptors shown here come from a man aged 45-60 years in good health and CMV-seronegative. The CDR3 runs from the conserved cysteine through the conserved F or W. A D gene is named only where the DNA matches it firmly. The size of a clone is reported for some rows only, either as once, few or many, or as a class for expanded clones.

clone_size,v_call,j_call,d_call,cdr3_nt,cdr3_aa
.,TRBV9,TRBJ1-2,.,TGTGCCAGCAGCGTAGACAGGGCGGATGGCTACACCTTC,CASSVDRADGYTF
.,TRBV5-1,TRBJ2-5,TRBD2,TGCGCCAGCAGCTCCGGGACTAGCGGGAGGGTCATGCAAGAGACCCAGTACTTC,CASSSGTSGRVMQETQYF
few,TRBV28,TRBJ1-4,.,TGTGCCAGTCATACAGGGCTGAACGAAAAACTGTTTTTT,CASHTGLNEKLFF
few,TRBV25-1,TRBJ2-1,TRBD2,TGTGCCAGCAGCATCTCCCTAGCGGGGGTTTGGAATGAGCAGTTCTTC,CASSISLAGVWNEQFF
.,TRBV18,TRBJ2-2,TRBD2,TGTGCCAGCTCACCACCGAAGGGACTAAGTAATACCGGGGAGCTGTTTTTT,CASSPPKGLSNTGELFF
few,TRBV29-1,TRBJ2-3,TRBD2,TGCAGCGTTGAGGGCGGGACTAGCGGGACCGATACGCAGTATTTT,CSVEGGTSGTDTQYF
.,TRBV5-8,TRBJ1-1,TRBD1,TGTGCCAGCAGCCGTCGACAGGGGATCACTGAAGCTTTCTTT,CASSRRQGITEAFF
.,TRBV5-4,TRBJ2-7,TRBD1,TGTGCCAGCAGCGTCACCGGGACAGGGAATGGCGAGCAGTACTTC,CASSVTGTGNGEQYF
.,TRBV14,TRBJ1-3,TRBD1,TGTGCCAGCAGCCAAGACAGGGGGCCTGGAAACACCATATATTTT,CASSQDRGPGNTIYF
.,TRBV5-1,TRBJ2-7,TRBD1,TGCGCCAGCAGCTTGGCTAGACAGGGTACCTTACGCTACGAGCAGTACTTC,CASSLARQGTLRYEQYF
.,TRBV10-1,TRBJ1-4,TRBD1,TGCGCCAGCAGCGACGGGACAGGGGCAACTAATGAAAAACTGTTTTTT,CASSDGTGATNEKLFF
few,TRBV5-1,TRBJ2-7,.,TGCGCCAGCAGACCCAGTCCGGACACCTACGAGCAGTACTTC,CASRPSPDTYEQYF
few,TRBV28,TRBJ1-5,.,TGTGCCAGCAATCGTAGCAATCAGCCCCAGCATTTT,CASNRSNQPQHF
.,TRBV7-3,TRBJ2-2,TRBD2,TGTGCCAGCAGCCCAACTAGCGGGAGGGCCAATAACGGGGAGCTGTTTTTT,CASSPTSGRANNGELFF
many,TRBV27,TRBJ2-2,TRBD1,TGTGCCAGCAGCCGGACAGGGTGGAACACCGGGGAGCTGTTTTTT,CASSRTGWNTGELFF
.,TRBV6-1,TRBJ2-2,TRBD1,TGTGCCAGCAGTAAAGGACAGGGTGGGATCGCCGGGGAGCTGTTTTTT,CASSKGQGGIAGELFF
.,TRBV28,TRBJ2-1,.,TGTGCCAGCAGTCTCAGTGGTGAGCAGTTCTTC,CASSLSGEQFF
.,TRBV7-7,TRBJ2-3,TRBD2,TGTGCTAGCAGCTTAACCGGGACTAGCGGCACAGATACGCAGTATTTT,CASSLTGTSGTDTQYF
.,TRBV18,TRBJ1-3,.,TGTGCCAGCTCCTCGAGCGTTTCTGGAAACACCATATATTTT,CASSSSVSGNTIYF
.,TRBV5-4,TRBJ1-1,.,TGTGCCGGGGATCGAGCGGTTCCTGAAGGGACGGGGGATTTAGGCACTGAAGCTTTCTTT,CAGDRAVPEGTGDLGTEAFF
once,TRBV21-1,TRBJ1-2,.,TGTGCCAGCAGCCCCAAGGGGCCAGGGGTTAACTATGGCTACACCTTC,CASSPKGPGVNYGYTF
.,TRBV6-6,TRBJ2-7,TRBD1,TGTGCCAGCTCAGAACAGGGGTACTACGAGCAGTACTTC,CASSEQGYYEQYF
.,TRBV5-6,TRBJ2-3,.,TGTGCCAGCAGCTTGGAAGGCGGCAGACTCACAGATACGCAGTATTTT,CASSLEGGRLTDTQYF
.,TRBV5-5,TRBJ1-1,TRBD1,TGTGCCAGCAGCAGGTACGGACAGGGGGAAAGGTTCACTGAAGCTTTCTTT,CASSRYGQGERFTEAFF
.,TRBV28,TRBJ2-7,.,TGTGCCAGCAGCCCCCGGGAAAAGGGGGTCTACGAGCAGTACTTC,CASSPREKGVYEQYF